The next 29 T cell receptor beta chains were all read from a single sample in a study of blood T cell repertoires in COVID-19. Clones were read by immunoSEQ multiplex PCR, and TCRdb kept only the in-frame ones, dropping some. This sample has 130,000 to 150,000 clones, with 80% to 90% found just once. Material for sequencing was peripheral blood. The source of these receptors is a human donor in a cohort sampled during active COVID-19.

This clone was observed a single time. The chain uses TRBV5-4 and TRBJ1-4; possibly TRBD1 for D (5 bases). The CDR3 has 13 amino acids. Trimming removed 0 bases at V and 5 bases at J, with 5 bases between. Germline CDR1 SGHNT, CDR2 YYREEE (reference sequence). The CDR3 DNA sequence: TGTGCCAGCAGCTTGGGACAGAATGAAAAACTGTTTTTT. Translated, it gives CASSLGQNEKLFF.

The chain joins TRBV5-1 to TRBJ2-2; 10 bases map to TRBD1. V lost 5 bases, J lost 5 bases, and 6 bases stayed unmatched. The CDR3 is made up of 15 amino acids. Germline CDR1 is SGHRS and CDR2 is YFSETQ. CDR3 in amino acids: CASRAGTGATGELFF. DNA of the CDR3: TGCGCCAGCAGAGCCGGGACAGGGGCTACCGGGGAGCTGTTTTTT.

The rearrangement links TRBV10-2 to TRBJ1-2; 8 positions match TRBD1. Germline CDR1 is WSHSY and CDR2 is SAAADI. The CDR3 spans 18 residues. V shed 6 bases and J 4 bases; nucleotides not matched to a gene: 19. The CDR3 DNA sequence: TGCGCCAGCAGGACCACACGCCGACAGGGGTTCGGAAGCTATGGCTACACCTTC. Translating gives CASRTTRRQGFGSYGYTF.

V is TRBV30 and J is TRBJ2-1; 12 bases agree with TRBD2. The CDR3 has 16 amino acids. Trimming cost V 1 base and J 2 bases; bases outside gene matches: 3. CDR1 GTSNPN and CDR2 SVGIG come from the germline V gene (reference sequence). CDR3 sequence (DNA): TGTGCCTGGAGTGGGGCTAGCGGGGGGGCCTACAATGAGCAGTTCTTC. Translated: CAWSGASGGAYNEQFF.

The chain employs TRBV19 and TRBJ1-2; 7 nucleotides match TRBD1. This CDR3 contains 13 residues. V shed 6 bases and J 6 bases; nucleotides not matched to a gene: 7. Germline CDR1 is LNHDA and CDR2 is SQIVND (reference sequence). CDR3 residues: CASSTTGVDGYTF. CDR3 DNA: TGTGCCAGTAGCACTACAGGGGTCGATGGCTACACCTTC.

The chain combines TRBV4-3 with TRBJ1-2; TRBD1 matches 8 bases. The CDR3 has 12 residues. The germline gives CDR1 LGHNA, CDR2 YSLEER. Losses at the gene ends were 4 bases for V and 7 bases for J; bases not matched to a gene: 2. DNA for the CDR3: TGCGCCAGCAGCCGAGACAGGGGTGGCTACACCTTC. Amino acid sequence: CASSRDRGGYTF.

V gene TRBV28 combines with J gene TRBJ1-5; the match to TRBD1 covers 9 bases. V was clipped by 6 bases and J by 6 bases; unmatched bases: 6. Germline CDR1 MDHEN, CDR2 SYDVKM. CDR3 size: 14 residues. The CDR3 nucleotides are TGTGCCAGCAGAGCCGGGACAGGGTTTCAGCCCCAGCATTTT. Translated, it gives CASRAGTGFQPQHF.

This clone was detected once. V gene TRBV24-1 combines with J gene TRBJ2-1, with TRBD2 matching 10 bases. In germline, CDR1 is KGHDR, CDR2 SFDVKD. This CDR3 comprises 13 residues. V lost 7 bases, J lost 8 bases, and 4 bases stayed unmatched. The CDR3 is CATRSGGGYEQFF. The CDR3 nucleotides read TGTGCCACCAGGAGCGGGGGGGGCTATGAGCAGTTCTTC.

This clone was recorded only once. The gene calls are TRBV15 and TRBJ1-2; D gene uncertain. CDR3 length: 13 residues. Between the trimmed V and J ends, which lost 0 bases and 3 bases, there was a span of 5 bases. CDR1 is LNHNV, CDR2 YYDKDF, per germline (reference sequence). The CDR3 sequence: CATSRDQDYGYTF. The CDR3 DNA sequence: TGTGCCACCAGCAGAGATCAGGACTATGGCTACACCTTC.

The CDR3 loop is CASSKGPGQPQHF. The CDR3 DNA reads as TGTGCCAGCAGCAAAGGGCCAGGCCAGCCCCAGCATTTT. The genes are TRBV21-1 and TRBJ1-5; the tabulated D call, TRBD1, remains unverified against the DNA. TRBV21-1 is a documented pseudogene. CDR3 size: 13 residues.

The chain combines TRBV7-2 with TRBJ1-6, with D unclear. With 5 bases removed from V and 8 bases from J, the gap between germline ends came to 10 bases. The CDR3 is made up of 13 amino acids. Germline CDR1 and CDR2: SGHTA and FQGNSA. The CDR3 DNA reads TGTGCCAGCAGCCTCCACCGAGATTCACCCCTCCACTTT. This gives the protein CASSLHRDSPLHF.

CDR3 sequence reads: CSVEVAGTEAFF. CDR3 nucleotides: TGCAGCGTTGAAGTGGCAGGAACTGAAGCTTTCTTT. V is TRBV29-1 and J is TRBJ1-1; D unclear. V gave up 1 base and J gave up 5 bases, with 8 bases separating them. Germline values: CDR1 SQVTM, CDR2 ANQGSEA. The CDR3 covers 12 residues.

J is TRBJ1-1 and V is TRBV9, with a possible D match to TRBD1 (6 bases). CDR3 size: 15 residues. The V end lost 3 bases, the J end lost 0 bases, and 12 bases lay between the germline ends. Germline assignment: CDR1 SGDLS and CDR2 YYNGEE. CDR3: CASSEQGMVNTEAFF. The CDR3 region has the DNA TGTGCCAGCAGCGAACAGGGAATGGTGAACACTGAAGCTTTCTTT.

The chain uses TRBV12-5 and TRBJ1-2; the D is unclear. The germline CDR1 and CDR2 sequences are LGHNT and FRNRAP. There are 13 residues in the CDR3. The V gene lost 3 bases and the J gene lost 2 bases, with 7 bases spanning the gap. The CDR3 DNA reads TGTGCTAGTGGTTTCGGTACCAACTATGGCTACACCTTC. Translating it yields CASGFGTNYGYTF. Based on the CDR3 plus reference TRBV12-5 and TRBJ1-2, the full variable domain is DARVTQTPRHKVTEMGQEVTMRCQPILGHNTVFWYRQTMMQGLELLAYFRNRAPLDDSGMPKDRFSAEMPDATLATLKIQPSEPRDSAVYFCASGFGTNYGYTFGSGTRLTVV.

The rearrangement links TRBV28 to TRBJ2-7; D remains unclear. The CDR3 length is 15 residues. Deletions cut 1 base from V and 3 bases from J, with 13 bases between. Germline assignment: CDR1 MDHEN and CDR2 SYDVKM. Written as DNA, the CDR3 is TGTGCCAGCAGTTTATTGGGCTACCCGAGCTACGAGCAGTACTTC. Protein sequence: CASSLLGYPSYEQYF.

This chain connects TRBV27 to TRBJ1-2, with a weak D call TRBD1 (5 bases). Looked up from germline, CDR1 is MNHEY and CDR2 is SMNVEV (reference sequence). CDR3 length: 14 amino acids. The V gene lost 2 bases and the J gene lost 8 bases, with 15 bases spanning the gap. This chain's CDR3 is CASSLGPRVYGYTF. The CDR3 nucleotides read TGTGCCAGCAGTTTAGGGCCCAGGGTTTACGGCTACACCTTC.

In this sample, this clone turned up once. The CDR3 spells CATSTGIDTQYF. The CDR3 nucleotides read TGTGCCACCTCGACAGGGATAGATACGCAGTATTTT. J is TRBJ2-3 and V is TRBV2; 7 bases align to TRBD1. J lost 5 bases, V lost 10 bases, and 6 bases had no gene match. Per the germline V gene, CDR1 is SNHLY and CDR2 is FYNNEI. CDR3 size: 12 residues.

The CDR3 region is CASSAQGTGKETQYF. The CDR3 DNA follows: TGTGCCAGCAGTGCCCAGGGGACAGGGAAAGAGACCCAGTACTTC. The rearrangement joins TRBV6-4 to TRBJ2-5; 9 bases agree with TRBD1. The CDR3 extends over 15 amino acids. Germline V gives CDR1 MRHNA, CDR2 SNTAGT. The V and J ends lost 4 bases and 3 bases, in that order; junction bases with no gene match: 6.

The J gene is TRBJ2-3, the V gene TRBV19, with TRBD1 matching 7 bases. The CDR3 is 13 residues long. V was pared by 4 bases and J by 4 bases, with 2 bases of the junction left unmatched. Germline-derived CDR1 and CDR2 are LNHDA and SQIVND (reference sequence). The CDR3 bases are TGTGCCAGTAGTACAGGGGGTTCAGATACGCAGTATTTT. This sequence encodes CASSTGGSDTQYF.

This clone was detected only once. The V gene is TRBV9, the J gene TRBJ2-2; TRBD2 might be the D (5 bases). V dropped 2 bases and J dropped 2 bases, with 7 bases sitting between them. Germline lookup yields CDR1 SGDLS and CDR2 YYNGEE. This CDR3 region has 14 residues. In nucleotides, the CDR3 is TGTGCCAGCAGCGTTTCGGGAAACACCGGGGAGCTGTTTTTT. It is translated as CASSVSGNTGELFF.

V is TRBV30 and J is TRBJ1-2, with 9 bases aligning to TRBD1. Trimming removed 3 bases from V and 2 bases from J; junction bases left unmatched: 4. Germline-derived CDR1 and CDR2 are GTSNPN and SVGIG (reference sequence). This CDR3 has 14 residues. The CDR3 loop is CAWSTGQGNYGYTF. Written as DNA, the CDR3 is TGTGCCTGGAGCACGGGACAGGGAAACTATGGCTACACCTTC.

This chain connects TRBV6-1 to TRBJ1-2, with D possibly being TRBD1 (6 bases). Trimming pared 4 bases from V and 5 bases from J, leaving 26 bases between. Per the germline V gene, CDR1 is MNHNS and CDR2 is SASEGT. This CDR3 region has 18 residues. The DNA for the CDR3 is TGTGCCAGCAGTGTTACCCCCCGACAGGCAGTTAGCCGGTATGGCTACACCTTC. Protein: CASSVTPRQAVSRYGYTF.

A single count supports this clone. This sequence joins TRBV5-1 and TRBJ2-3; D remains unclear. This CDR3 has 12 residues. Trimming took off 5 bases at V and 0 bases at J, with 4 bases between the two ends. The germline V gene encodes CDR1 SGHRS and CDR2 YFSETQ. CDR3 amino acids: CASRASTDTQYF. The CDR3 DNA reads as TGCGCCAGCAGAGCTAGCACAGATACGCAGTATTTT.

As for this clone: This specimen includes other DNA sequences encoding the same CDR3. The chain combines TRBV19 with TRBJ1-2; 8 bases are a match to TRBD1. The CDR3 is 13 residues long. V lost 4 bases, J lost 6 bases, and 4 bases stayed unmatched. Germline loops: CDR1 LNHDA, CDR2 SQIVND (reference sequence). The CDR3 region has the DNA TGTGCCAGTAGTACAACAGGGGGGGATGGCTACACCTTC. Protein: CASSTTGGDGYTF.

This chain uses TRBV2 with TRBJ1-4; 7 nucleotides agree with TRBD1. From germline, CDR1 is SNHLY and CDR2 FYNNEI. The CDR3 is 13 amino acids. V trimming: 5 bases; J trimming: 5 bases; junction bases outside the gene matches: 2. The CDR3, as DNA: TGTGCCAGCAGTTCGGGACAGAATGAAAAACTGTTTTTT. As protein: CASSSGQNEKLFF.

The CDR3 is CASSLDGPRDTIYF. CDR3 nucleotides: TGTGCCAGCAGCTTAGATGGGCCCCGAGACACCATATATTTT. The chain employs TRBV11-3 and TRBJ1-3; D ambiguous. The CDR3 runs to 14 residues. Trimming removed 0 bases at V and 8 bases at J, with 11 bases between. Germline CDR1 reads SGHNT; CDR2 reads YENEEA.

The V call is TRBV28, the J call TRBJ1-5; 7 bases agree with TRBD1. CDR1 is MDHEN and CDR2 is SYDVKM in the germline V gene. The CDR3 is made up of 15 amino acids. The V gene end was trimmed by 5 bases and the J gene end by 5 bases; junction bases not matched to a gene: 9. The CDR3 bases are TGTGCCAGCAGTACCTCGGACAGGATCGATCAGCCCCAGCATTTT. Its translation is CASSTSDRIDQPQHF.

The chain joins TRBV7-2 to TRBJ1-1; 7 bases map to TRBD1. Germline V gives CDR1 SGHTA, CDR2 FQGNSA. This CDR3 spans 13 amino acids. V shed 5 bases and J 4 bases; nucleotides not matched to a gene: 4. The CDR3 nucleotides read TGTGCCAGCAGCGGGGGACAGCCCACTGAAGCTTTCTTT. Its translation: CASSGGQPTEAFF. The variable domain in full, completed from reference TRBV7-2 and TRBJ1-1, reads GAGVSQSPSNKVTEKGKDVELRCDPISGHTALYWYRQSLGQGLEFLIYFQGNSAPDKSGLPSDRFSAERTGGSVSTLTIQRTQQEDSAVYLCASSGGQPTEAFFGQGTRLTVV.

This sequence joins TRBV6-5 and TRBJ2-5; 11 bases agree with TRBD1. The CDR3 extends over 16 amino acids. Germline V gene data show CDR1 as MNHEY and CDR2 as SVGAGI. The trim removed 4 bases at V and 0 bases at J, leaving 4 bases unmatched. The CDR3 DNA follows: TGTGCCAGCAGTTGGGACAGGGGGAAGTACCAAGAGACCCAGTACTTC. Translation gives CASSWDRGKYQETQYF.